The present entry profiles one T cell receptor (beta chain) with its context. This clonotype has ten or more counts. This clone's antigen is unknown. Base quality data are lacking; no much larger clone is found one base away. Two rounds of multiplex PCR were used to amplify the TCR beta CDR3 region from genomic DNA. In the first round of PCR, primers specific to each TRBV and TRBJ gene were used, and the primer sequences are filed in Chinese patent CN105087789A. Universal primers were used in the second round of PCR. The Roche High Pure PCR Template Preparation Kit was used to extract genomic DNA from frozen PBMCs. The libraries underwent paired-end sequencing with 151 bp reads on an Illumina HiSeq 3000. Processing in the source paper ran as follows. CutAdapt was used to discard raw reads that did not contain the multiplex PCR primer sequences. Using PEAR, the high-quality paired reads were merged into contigs. MiXCR assigned TRB V, D and J gene segments to each contig by aligning to reference sequences. CDR3 sequences were clustered by base quality and sequence similarity to remove sequencing errors. Shannon entropy, normalized by the natural log of the productive TCR sequence number, served as the measure of diversity. One minus Shannon entropy divided by the natural log of the number of unique clonotypes was used as the definition of clonality. Progression-free survival cut-offs for repertoire metrics were chosen using the Youden index of ROC curves, with analyses run in R 3.5.3. TCRdb applied fastp at Q25 and MiXCR to the public reads, then kept only in-frame beta chains. Identical CDR3 proteins give one entry, which carries the most common genes and DNA. These V and J calls derive from TCRdb rather than the authors' analysis. Within this sample are 15,000 to 20,000 distinct CDR3 sequences, with about 26% of them counted one time only. Clones ranked in the top ten supply roughly 22% of the sample.

The source of the sample is a study of prognosis after radiotherapy for stage I lung cancer (dated by TCRdb to 2020 to 2023). Broadly, across the study: Roughly 20 stage I NSCLC patients were enrolled in Nanjing, China, between early 2018 and January 2019. About 15 of the patients were found to have newly diagnosed primary stage I lung tumors, and several were living with oligometastatic NSCLC after surgical resection of the primary tumor. All patients were regarded as medically inoperable, because of comorbidities in 12 patients and refusal of surgery in several patients. The cohort comprised under 15 men and 6 or 7 women with a median age of almost 75 years, ranging from roughly 53 to 85 years. Tumor histology was squamous cell carcinoma in more than 5 patients and adenocarcinoma in roughly 12. Using image-guided IMRT or VMAT, SBRT was delivered in 3 to 5 fractions at a biologically effective dose of at least 100 Gy. Concurrent therapy was not administered to any patient alongside SBRT. Distant metastases were developed by four of the 19 patients after SBRT, at a median of 7 months, whereas no significant progression was observed in the other 15 patients. Peripheral blood TCR beta repertoires were profiled in stage I NSCLC patients before and after stereotactic body radiotherapy, and the study then linked these repertoires to distant failure. A total of around 40 blood samples from some 19 patients were sequenced, with one sample obtained before and one obtained after SBRT for each patient. Broad study findings and their caveats: No adjustment for multiple comparisons was applied to any of the reported P values. The study was limited by the small cohort and short follow-up, and independent validation of the study findings is required. Post-SBRT Shannon entropy and its change from baseline were lower in patients who developed distant metastases; baseline Shannon entropy was not associated with metastases. After SBRT, the count of unique TCR clones dropped from a median of roughly 9,300 beforehand to roughly 7,000 afterward (Wilcoxon paired P=0.011). TRBV and TRBJ usage frequencies reportedly differed by metastasis status, in two V genes at baseline and in roughly ten V and two J genes after SBRT. Whether the expanded TCR clones were tumor-specific was not determined.

All patients had node-negative disease on CT and PET/CT, and none had a history of other malignancies or had previously received chemotherapy or radiotherapy. At each of the two time points, approximately 6.2 milliliters of peripheral venous blood were collected into EDTA tubes. Ficoll-Paque Plus density-gradient centrifugation was used to isolate PBMCs. Immediately after collection, samples were stored at -80 degrees C until analysis. The sample here was PBMCs, taken before or after stereotactic body radiation therapy (not recorded which). The sequence was collected from a donor over 45 with non-small cell lung cancer.

The DNA reads as follows: TGTGCCAGCAGTTACGGGACAGGGGGTAGGGGCAATCAGCCCCAGCATTTT. Its product reads: CASSYGTGGRGNQPQHF. This receptor chain uses TRBV12-3 or TRBV12-4 and TRBJ1-5, and TRBD1 matches 11 of the central bases. Relative to germline, V is missing 4 bases and J is missing 2 bases, with 7 bases of the junction outside any gene match. Taken from cysteine to phenylalanine, the CDR3 has 17 residues. Solely the CDR3 DNA is kept, with 51 bases framed from the first base.